This TCR beta chain was profiled in a study of PD-L1 blockade in urothelial cancer. Clones were read by immunoSEQ multiplex PCR, and TCRdb kept only the in-frame ones, dropping some. The table has about 28,000 clones, 75% to 90% seen once; the top ten hold more than 2%. This CDR3 region has 17 residues. V was clipped by 3 bases and J by 3 bases, with 17 bases between them. Germline CDR1 is MDHEN and CDR2 is SYDVKM. The origin of this receptor is a man aged 45-60 years with urothelial cancer. Sequences were derived from PBMCs, sampled around atezolizumab (anti-PD-L1) treatment. The rearrangement joins TRBV28 to TRBJ2-2; tentative D call: TRBD1 (5 bases). The CDR3 nucleotides read TGTGCCAGCAGTTTCTCTTGGTCAGGGCACGACACCGGGGAGCTGTTTTTT. It translates to CASSFSWSGHDTGELFF. Together with reference TRBV28 and TRBJ2-2, the CDR3 gives the full variable domain: DVKVTQSSRYLVKRTGEKVFLECVQDMDHENMFWYRQDPGLGLRLIYFSYDVKMKEKGDIPEGYSVSREKKERFSLILESASTNQTSMYLCASSFSWSGHDTGELFFGEGSRLTVL.